This section outlines one T cell receptor (beta chain) sequence together with its context. Its specificity is not known. The data belong to a study of cytomegalovirus exposure and HLA in healthy donors. Between the trimmed V and J ends, which lost 4 bases and 0 bases, there was a span of 10 bases. This CDR3 contains 15 residues. Germline CDR1 reads MGHRA; CDR2 reads YSYEKL. Regarding the study as a whole: Sequence variants that were highly shared formed a cluster that was likely a sequencing artifact.

Vbeta (60) and Jbeta (13) primers were used in the PCR. TCRdb keeps only in-frame clones here, not all; method: immunoSEQ multiplex PCR. The data contain roughly 180,000 clones, about 80% of them singletons. The rearrangement links TRBV4-1 to TRBJ2-1, with D maybe TRBD1 (6 bases). The source is a woman under 30 in good health and CMV-seropositive. Sequenced input: PBMCs. In DNA form, the CDR3 reads TGCGCCAGCAGCCCCCAGGGGAGCTCCTACAATGAGCAGTTCTTC. The encoded protein is CASSPQGSSYNEQFF.